These T cell receptor beta chains were read from a single sample in a study of cytomegalovirus exposure and HLA in healthy donors. Produced via immunoSEQ multiplex PCR; TCRdb's table is partial and in-frame only. The sample shows 110,000 or so clones, 60% to 80% of them seen only once. Sequenced sample: PBMCs. The receptors stem from a man younger than 35 in good health and CMV-seropositive. The CDR3 runs from the conserved cysteine through the conserved F or W. Fields, in order: D gene, V gene, clone size, J gene, CDR3 DNA, CDR3 protein. D genes are given only for firm matches. The listing skips clone size in some rows; elsewhere it reads once, few, many or a size class.

>NA|TRBV11-3|few|TRBJ2-5
TGTGCCAGCAGCTTAGATACCAGGTTTAGGGAGACCCAGTACTTC
CASSLDTRFRETQYF
>NA|TRBV30|few|TRBJ2-7
TGTGCCTGGTCCCGAGAGGGCGAGCAGTACTTC
CAWSREGEQYF
>NA|TRBV5-6|few|TRBJ1-4
TGTGCCAGCAGCTTGGTGGCTGGGCCTAATGAAAAACTGTTTTTT
CASSLVAGPNEKLFF
>NA|TRBV28|NA|TRBJ1-2
TGTGCCAGCAGTTTGGGTGCGGCTAACTATGGCTACACCTTC
CASSLGAANYGYTF
>NA|TRBV10-3|NA|TRBJ2-3
TGTGCCATCAGTGAGTCGGGGGGGGCGCCAGATACGCAGTATTTT
CAISESGGAPDTQYF
>NA|TRBV7-9|NA|TRBJ2-2
TGTGCCAGCAGCCAGCTAACAGGTCCGAACACCGGGGAGCTGTTTTTT
CASSQLTGPNTGELFF
>NA|TRBV4-1|NA|TRBJ1-2
TGCGCCAGCAGCCAAGTGGGCAGGGGTAACTATGGCTACACCTTC
CASSQVGRGNYGYTF
>NA|TRBV11-2|few|TRBJ1-2
TGTGCCAGCAGCTCGGGGGACCATGGCTACACCTTC
CASSSGDHGYTF
>TRBD1|TRBV13|once|TRBJ1-1
TGTGCCAGCAGCTCCCAATACTCAAACAGGGGGAACACTGAAGCTTTCTTT
CASSSQYSNRGNTEAFF
>TRBD2|TRBV5-4|NA|TRBJ2-1
TGTGCCAGCAGCTTCGCTGCCAGGGTTACAGCGGGGCACAATGAGCAGTTCTTC
CASSFAARVTAGHNEQFF
>NA|TRBV19|once|TRBJ2-1
TGTGCCAGTAGTCCCCGGGGGATGACCTACAATGAGCAGTTCTTC
CASSPRGMTYNEQFF
>TRBD1|TRBV6-1|NA|TRBJ1-6
TGTGCCAGCAGTAAGGGGACAGCGGAAGTGTCACCCCTCCACTTT
CASSKGTAEVSPLHF
>TRBD2|TRBV6-6|NA|TRBJ2-5
TGTGCCACCAAAAATGGACTAGCGGCACAGGGGACCCAGTACTTC
CATKNGLAAQGTQYF
>NA|TRBV10-1|NA|TRBJ2-2
TGCGCCAGCAGTGATGCCAGGGGGAACACCGGGGAGCTGTTTTTT
CASSDARGNTGELFF
>TRBD2|TRBV18|NA|TRBJ2-7
TGTGCCAGCTCACCAACTAGTAGCGGGGCCTACGAGCAGTACTTC
CASSPTSSGAYEQYF
>NA|TRBV2|NA|TRBJ1-5
TGTGCCAGCAGTGTGGGGGGTCCCAGGGAGCCCCAGCATTTT
CASSVGGPREPQHF
>TRBD1|TRBV11-1|NA|TRBJ2-7
TGTGCCAGCAGCTTGAGGGGACAGGCCGACTCCTACGAGCAGTACTTC
CASSLRGQADSYEQYF
>NA|TRBV2|NA|TRBJ1-6
TGTGCCAGCAGGAAAAGATTTCAGGGCTCTAATTCACCCCTCCACTTT
CASRKRFQGSNSPLHF
>NA|TRBV5-1|NA|TRBJ1-2
TGCGCCAGCAGCTTGGAGGGGCTGGGGGGTGGCTACACCTTC
CASSLEGLGGGYTF
>TRBD1|TRBV15|NA|TRBJ2-3
TGTGCCACCAGCCAACGGACAGGTGCAGATACGCAGTATTTT
CATSQRTGADTQYF
>NA|TRBV9|NA|TRBJ2-7
TGTGCCAGCAGCAGCTCGGAGGAGCAGTACTTC
CASSSSEEQYF
>TRBD1|TRBV5-6|few|TRBJ2-5
TGTGCCAGCAGCTTAGGGGGACAGGGGGCCGAGACCCAGTACTTC
CASSLGGQGAETQYF
>TRBD1|TRBV28|NA|TRBJ1-1
TGTGCCAGCAGTCCGCGGACAGGGAACACTGAAGCTTTCTTT
CASSPRTGNTEAFF
>TRBD2|TRBV30|NA|TRBJ2-1
TGTGCCTGGAGCCGTGGGGGCGGGGGGGACAATGAGCAGTTCTTC
CAWSRGGGGDNEQFF
>NA|TRBV28|few|TRBJ2-1
TGTGCCAGCCCTGGAGGATCCGAGGCCAGCGAGCAGTTCTTC
CASPGGSEASEQFF
>TRBD2|TRBV28|few|TRBJ2-1
TGTGCCAGCAGTAGCGGGGGGAGGGGGGCCTACAATGAGCAGTTCTTC
CASSSGGRGAYNEQFF
>TRBD1|TRBV6-5|NA|TRBJ2-7
TGTGCCAGCAGTTACGTACAGGGGTTAAGCGAGCAGTACTTC
CASSYVQGLSEQYF
>TRBD1|TRBV5-1|once|TRBJ1-1
TGCGCCAGCAGCCCGGGGGGGACAGCCAACGCGGGGACTGAAGCTTTCTTT
CASSPGGTANAGTEAFF
>TRBD2|TRBV6-5|NA|TRBJ2-5
TGTGCCAGCACCGAACGGGGGGAATTGGAGACCCAGTACTTC
CASTERGELETQYF
>TRBD2|TRBV5-1|NA|TRBJ2-7
TGCGCCAGCAGCTTGGGGCTAGCGGGGCACGAGCAGTACTTC
CASSLGLAGHEQYF
>NA|TRBV7-9|NA|TRBJ1-2
TGTGCCAGCAGTCTACCTAGTTGGCCCAGCCACTATGGCTACACCTTC
CASSLPSWPSHYGYTF
>TRBD1|TRBV19|NA|TRBJ1-5
TGTGCCAGTAGCACCGGGACAGGGTACGATCAGCCCCAGCATTTT
CASSTGTGYDQPQHF
>TRBD1|TRBV11-2|NA|TRBJ1-6
TGTGCCAGCAGCTTAGGCCGGGGACAGCCGAGGAATAATTCACCCCTCCACTTT
CASSLGRGQPRNNSPLHF
>NA|TRBV5-1|NA|TRBJ2-7
TGCGCCAGCAGCTTGGAACCGGGGTGGAACGAGCAGTACTTC
CASSLEPGWNEQYF
>NA|TRBV7-2|NA|TRBJ1-2
TGTGCCAGCAGCAGCGGGACGAACTATGGCTACACCTTC
CASSSGTNYGYTF
>TRBD1|TRBV27|NA|TRBJ2-5
TGTGCCAGCAGTGGATGGACAGGGAGTGAAGAGACCCAGTACTTC
CASSGWTGSEETQYF
>NA|TRBV29-1|NA|TRBJ1-4
TGCAGCGTCACTCGACAGAGTAATGAAAAACTGTTTTTT
CSVTRQSNEKLFF
>NA|TRBV19|few|TRBJ1-1
TGTGCCAGTAGTTACGGGGTGAACACTGAAGCTTTCTTT
CASSYGVNTEAFF
>TRBD1|TRBV4-1|NA|TRBJ2-3
TGCGCCAGCAGGGGGACAGGACCCACAGATACGCAGTATTTT
CASRGTGPTDTQYF
>TRBD1|TRBV2|NA|TRBJ2-7
TGTGCCAGCAGGGGGTGGACAGGGGATGAGCAGTACTTC
CASRGWTGDEQYF
>TRBD1|TRBV29-1|NA|TRBJ2-1
TGCAGCGCCCAGACAGGGGACGATGAGCAGTTCTTC
CSAQTGDDEQFF
>NA|TRBV30|NA|TRBJ1-1
TGTGCCTGGAGTGGTTTGGGAGGGGAATGGGGTGAAGCTTTCTTT
CAWSGLGGEWGEAFF
>NA|TRBV11-2|NA|TRBJ2-2
TGTGCCAGCAGCTTGCTGACAGGAACCACCGGGGAGCTGTTTTTT
CASSLLTGTTGELFF
>TRBD1|TRBV5-1|few|TRBJ2-3
TGCGCCAGCAGCGGCCGGGACAGGGGCGCAGATACGCAGTATTTT
CASSGRDRGADTQYF